This record looks at one TCR beta chain sequence and its context. The antigen is not known. These data are taken from a study of beta chain features in type 1 diabetes. The study reverse transcribed the entire isolated RNA, so it sequenced expressed TCRB transcripts. Profiling relied on immunoSEQ multiplex PCR, and the TCRdb table lists in-frame clones only, not all of them. Counted here are hundreds of thousands of clones, over 25% occurring once; the ten biggest clones make up more than 0.055%. Trimming stripped 4 bases from V and 2 bases from J, with 9 bases between. CDR3 length: 13 residues. Looked up from germline, CDR1 is SGHTA and CDR2 is FQGNSA. Study results and caveats: Sequencing the cDNA could make cells with high TCR expression show up more than they should. In patients and controls equally, PCR might favor templates that are shorter.

Via CD45RO/CCR7/CD25/CD127/CD95/CD27, cells of the CD4+ naive, central memory, regulatory and stem cell-like memory subsets were sorted. This chain uses TRBV7-2 with TRBJ2-7, with D maybe TRBD1 (5 bases). The sequence was collected from a man between 18 and 35 years old in good health. The sequenced sample was naive CD4+ T cells from blood. DNA of the CDR3: TGTGCCAGCAGCTCCAGACAGACCTACGAGCAGTACTTC. This sequence encodes CASSSRQTYEQYF.